Following are 11 T cell receptor beta chains from one sample sequenced in a study of T-cell reconstitution after alpha-beta-depleted transplantation in children. A TCRbeta library incorporating unique molecular identifiers was prepared. TCRdb used MiXCR to reprocess the PCR reads, holding one entry per CDR3 protein. The sample lists over 7,500 distinct CDR3 sequences, about 13% occurring once. The sample here was PBMCs, mostly from graft donor cells, taken 60 days after TCRalphabeta/CD19-depleted stem cell transplant. These receptors all come from a patient between 2 and 9 years old who had a stem cell transplant for inherited bone marrow failure, so the T cells may come from the graft donor.

The count of this clonotype is one. The chain has TRBV6-1 and TRBJ2-1; either TRBD1 or TRBD2 may supply D (5 bases each). Between the trimmed V and J ends, which lost 8 bases and 1 base, there was a span of 9 bases. Germline V lookup: CDR1 MNHNS, CDR2 SASEGT. CDR3 length: 13 residues. The CDR3 sequence is CASGGRSYNEQFF. CDR3 sequence (DNA): TGTGCCAGCGGGGGTAGGTCCTACAATGAGCAGTTCTTC.

This clonotype was found many times. V and J are TRBV6-5 and TRBJ2-1, with 9 bases fitting TRBD2. The CDR3 sequence is 16 residues long. Germline trimming cut 0 bases from V and 4 bases from J; bases unmatched to any gene: 4. Per the germline V gene, CDR1 is MNHEY and CDR2 is SVGAGI. CDR3 DNA sequence: TGTGCCAGCAGTTACTCAGCTAGCGGGGTATACAATGAGCAGTTCTTC. The encoded protein is CASSYSASGVYNEQFF.

This clonotype appeared many times. The chain couples TRBV10-1 to TRBJ2-3; 8 nucleotides match TRBD2. Germline CDR1 WNHNN, CDR2 SYGVQD (reference sequence). The ends lost 4 bases at V and 4 bases at J; junction bases unmatched: 7. The CDR3 is 15 residues long. CDR3 nucleotides: TGCGCCAGCAGTGCGGGACTAGACCTCGCAGATACGCAGTATTTT. It is translated as CASSAGLDLADTQYF.

This clonotype was detected many times. The genes are TRBV6-5 and TRBJ2-3; no clear D. V was clipped by 0 bases and J by 4 bases, with 8 bases between them. The CDR3 totals 14 residues. Germline V gene sequence: CDR1 MNHEY, CDR2 SVGAGI. CDR3 sequence: CASSYSILADTQYF. The CDR3 nucleotides read TGTGCCAGCAGTTACTCGATTTTGGCAGATACGCAGTATTTT.

This clonotype was seen ten or more times. This chain uses TRBV19 with TRBJ2-7; TRBD2 matches at 10 bases. Unmatched junction bases numbered 5, after V lost 3 bases and J lost 3 bases. The CDR3 has 15 residues. CDR1 and CDR2 (germline): LNHDA, SQIVND (reference sequence). CDR3 sequence reads: CASSMKLAGLYEQYF. CDR3 DNA: TGTGCCAGTAGTATGAAACTAGCGGGACTCTACGAGCAGTACTTC.

This clonotype has ten or more counts. This chain connects TRBV3-1 to TRBJ2-3, with 7 bases matching TRBD2. Per germline, CDR1 LGHDT and CDR2 YNNKEL (reference sequence). The ends lost 4 bases at V and 0 bases at J; junction bases unmatched: 7. The CDR3 has 16 residues. CDR3 loop: CASSLMRGISTDTQYF. CDR3 coding DNA: TGTGCCAGCAGCCTCATGCGGGGGATCAGCACAGATACGCAGTATTTT.

The sample holds many counts of this clonotype. The V call is TRBV6-2 or TRBV6-3, the J call TRBJ2-7; D ambiguous. Germline CDR1 MNHEY, CDR2 SVGEGT. V was pared by 8 bases and J by 7 bases, with 9 bases between. The CDR3 length is 10 residues. The chain's CDR3 is CASGVLEQYF. In DNA, the CDR3 is TGTGCCAGCGGGGTTTTGGAGCAGTACTTC.

This clonotype occurred many times. The rearrangement links TRBV6-5 to TRBJ1-6; D may be TRBD1 (5 bases). Germline-derived CDR1 and CDR2 are MNHEY and SVGAGI. CDR3 size: 13 residues. Trimming took 0 bases from V and 9 from J, leaving 6 bases between them. The CDR3, as DNA: TGTGCCAGCAGTTACTCGAGGGGTTCACCCCTCCACTTT. Protein product: CASSYSRGSPLHF.

The rearrangement links TRBV27 to TRBJ1-1; D is unclear. V shed 4 bases and J shed 1 base, with 7 bases lying between them. This CDR3 has 13 amino acids. The germline gives CDR1 MNHEY, CDR2 SMNVEV (reference sequence). CDR3 sequence (DNA): TGTGCCAGCAGTTACCGACAGAACACTGAAGCTTTCTTT. Encoded protein: CASSYRQNTEAFF.

By sample share, this clonotype is medium-sized. V usage is TRBV6-5 and J usage is TRBJ2-7; D possibly uses TRBD1 or TRBD2 (5 bases each). The germline V gene has CDR1 MNHEY and CDR2 SVGAGI. The V end lost 4 bases, the J end lost 2 bases, and 15 bases lay between the germline ends. CDR3 length: 15 amino acids. CDR3 DNA sequence: TGTGCCAGCAGTTGGGACCCCTCAAGCCCCTACGAGCAGTACTTC. This translates into CASSWDPSSPYEQYF.

The table lists this clonotype with many counts. This chain links TRBV20-1 with TRBJ2-3; the match to TRBD2 covers 8 bases. The CDR3 has 14 amino acids. CDR1 DFQATT and CDR2 SNEGSKA come from the germline V gene (reference sequence). The junction had 8 bases not matched to a gene; V was cut back by 2 bases and J by 7 bases. The CDR3 protein is CSARILAGQNTQYF. The DNA for the CDR3 is TGCAGTGCTAGAATCTTAGCGGGACAAAATACGCAGTATTTT.